The clone carrying this T cell receptor beta chain has a count of ten or more. The sample is drawn from a study of Graves' ophthalmopathy and Graves' hyperthyroidism. RNA transcripts served as template for amplifying TCR beta CDR3 sequences. Scientists carried out first-round RT-PCR using HTBI primers and then a second-round multiplex PCR. In TCRdb, the multiplex PCR reads were re-called with MiXCR into one record per CDR3 protein. The table has approximately 380,000 distinct CDR3 sequences, over 20% seen once. Material for sequencing was peripheral blood. This clonotype was sampled from a woman between 18 and 29 years old with stable Graves' hyperthyroidism.

CDR3 region: CASVRGRWNTEAFF. DNA for the CDR3: TGTGCCAGCGTCCGGGGGAGGTGGAACACTGAAGCTTTCTTT. The chain recombines TRBV2 with TRBJ1-1, with D perhaps TRBD1 (5 bases). The CDR3 length is 14 residues. The germline V and J ends were trimmed by 8 bases and 1 base, with 14 bases remaining between them. Looked up from germline, CDR1 is SNHLY and CDR2 is FYNNEI.